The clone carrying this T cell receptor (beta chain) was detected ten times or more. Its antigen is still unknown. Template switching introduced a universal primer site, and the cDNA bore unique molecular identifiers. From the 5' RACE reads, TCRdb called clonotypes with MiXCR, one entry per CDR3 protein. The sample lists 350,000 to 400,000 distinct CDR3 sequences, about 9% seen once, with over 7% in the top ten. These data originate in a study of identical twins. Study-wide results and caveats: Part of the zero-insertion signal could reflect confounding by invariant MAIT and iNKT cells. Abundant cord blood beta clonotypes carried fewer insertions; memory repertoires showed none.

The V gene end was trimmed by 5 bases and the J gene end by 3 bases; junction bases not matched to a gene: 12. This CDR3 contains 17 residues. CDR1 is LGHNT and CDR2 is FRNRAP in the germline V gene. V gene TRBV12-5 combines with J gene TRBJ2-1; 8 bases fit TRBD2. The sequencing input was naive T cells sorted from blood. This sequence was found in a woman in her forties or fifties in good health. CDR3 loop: CASGPVQREGRYNEQFF. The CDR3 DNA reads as TGTGCTAGTGGTCCCGTTCAACGGGAGGGCCGCTACAATGAGCAGTTCTTC.